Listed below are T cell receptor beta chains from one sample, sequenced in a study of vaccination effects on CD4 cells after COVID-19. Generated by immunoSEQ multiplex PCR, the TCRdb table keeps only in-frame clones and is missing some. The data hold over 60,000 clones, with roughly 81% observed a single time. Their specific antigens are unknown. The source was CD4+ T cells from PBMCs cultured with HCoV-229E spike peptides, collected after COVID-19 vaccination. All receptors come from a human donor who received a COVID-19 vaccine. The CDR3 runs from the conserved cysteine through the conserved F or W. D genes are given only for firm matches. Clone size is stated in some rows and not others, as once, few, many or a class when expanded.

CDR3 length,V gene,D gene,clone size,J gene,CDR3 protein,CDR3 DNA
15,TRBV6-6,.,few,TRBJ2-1,CASSYLTGLGNEQFF,TGTGCCAGCAGTTACCTAACAGGGTTAGGCAATGAGCAGTTCTTC
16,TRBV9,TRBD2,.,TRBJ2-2,CASSVILSGGTGELFF,TGTGCCAGCAGCGTAATTTTGAGCGGGGGCACCGGGGAGCTGTTTTTT
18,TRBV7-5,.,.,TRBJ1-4,CARSRRKDSQIGVGKLFF,TGTGCCAGAAGCCGACGAAAAGACAGTCAGATCGGGGTGGGGAAACTGTTTTTT
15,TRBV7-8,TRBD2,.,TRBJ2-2,CATNSRGVIAGELFF,TGTGCCACCAATTCCCGGGGGGTAATCGCCGGGGAGCTGTTTTTT
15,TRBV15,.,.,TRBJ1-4,CATSGKGGMREKLFF,TGTGCCACCAGCGGAAAGGGGGGTATGAGGGAAAAACTGTTTTTT
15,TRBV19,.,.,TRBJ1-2,CASSMPRTAFYGYTF,TGTGCCAGTAGTATGCCCCGGACAGCATTCTATGGCTACACCTTC
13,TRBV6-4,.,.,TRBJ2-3,CASSPRGGDTQYF,TGTGCCAGCAGCCCACGTGGAGGAGATACGCAGTATTTT
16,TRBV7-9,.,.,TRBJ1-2,CASSSLAETNTDGYTF,TGTGCCAGCAGCTCCTTAGCAGAGACCAATACCGATGGCTACACCTTC
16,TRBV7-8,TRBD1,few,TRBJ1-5,CASSWKQGASNQPQHF,TGTGCCAGCAGCTGGAAACAGGGGGCGAGCAATCAGCCCCAGCATTTT
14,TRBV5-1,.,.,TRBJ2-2,CASRADSYTGELFF,TGCGCCAGCAGAGCGGACAGTTACACCGGGGAGCTGTTTTTT
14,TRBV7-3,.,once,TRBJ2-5,CASSLTYGAETQYF,TGTGCCAGCAGCTTAACGTATGGGGCGGAGACCCAGTACTTC
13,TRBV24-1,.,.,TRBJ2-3,CATRGTSSDTQYF,TGTGCCACCAGAGGGACTTCCTCAGATACGCAGTATTTT
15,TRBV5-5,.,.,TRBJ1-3,CASSFTGIPGNTIYF,TGTGCCAGCAGCTTTACAGGGATTCCTGGAAACACCATATATTTT
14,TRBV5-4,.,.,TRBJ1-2,CASSRGTENYGYTF,TGTGCCAGCAGCCGCGGGACGGAAAACTATGGCTACACCTTC
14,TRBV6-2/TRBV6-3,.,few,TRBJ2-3,CASSYISGADTQYF,TGTGCCAGCAGTTACATATCAGGTGCAGATACGCAGTATTTT
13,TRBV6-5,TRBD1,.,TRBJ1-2,CASEDRGLRGYTF,TGTGCCAGCGAAGACAGGGGGCTCCGTGGCTACACCTTC
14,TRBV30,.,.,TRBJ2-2,CAWNTAQVTGELFF,TGTGCCTGGAACACCGCCCAAGTCACCGGGGAGCTGTTTTTT
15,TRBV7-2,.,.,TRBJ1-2,CASRSQTGANYGYTF,TGTGCCAGCAGGAGTCAGACTGGAGCTAACTATGGCTACACCTTC
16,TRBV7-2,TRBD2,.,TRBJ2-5,CASSLTYGGGEETQYF,TGTGCCAGCAGCCTAACTTATGGCGGGGGGGAAGAGACCCAGTACTTC
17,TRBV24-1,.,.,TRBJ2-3,CATSDSAQLPSTDTQYF,TGTGCCACCAGTGATTCGGCCCAGCTCCCTAGCACAGATACGCAGTATTTT
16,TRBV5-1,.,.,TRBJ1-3,CASSLTGSLAGNTIYF,TGCGCCAGCAGCTTAACAGGGAGCTTGGCTGGAAACACCATATATTTT
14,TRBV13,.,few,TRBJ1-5,CASSLGVSNQPQHF,TGTGCCAGCAGCTTAGGCGTTAGCAATCAGCCCCAGCATTTT
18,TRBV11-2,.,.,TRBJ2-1,CASSLVVRQTHRHNEQFF,TGTGCCAGCAGCTTAGTTGTTAGACAGACCCACAGACACAATGAGCAGTTCTTC
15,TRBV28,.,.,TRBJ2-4,CASSLLTPGENIQYF,TGTGCCAGCAGTTTATTAACGCCCGGGGAGAACATTCAGTACTTC
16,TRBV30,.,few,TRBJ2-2,CAWRRGGVTNTGELFF,TGTGCCTGGAGACGGGGCGGGGTGACGAACACCGGGGAGCTGTTTTTT
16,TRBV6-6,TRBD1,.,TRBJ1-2,CASVSTGDVWPGGYTF,TGTGCCAGTGTATCCACAGGGGATGTTTGGCCCGGTGGCTACACCTTC
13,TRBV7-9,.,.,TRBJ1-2,CASSHQTVDGYTF,TGTGCCAGCAGCCACCAGACAGTAGATGGCTACACCTTC
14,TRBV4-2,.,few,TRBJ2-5,CASSRKDKQETQYF,TGTGCCAGCAGCCGGAAGGACAAACAAGAGACCCAGTACTTC
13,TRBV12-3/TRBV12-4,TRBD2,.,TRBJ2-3,CASRPSGGNTQYF,TGTGCCAGCAGACCCTCGGGGGGGAATACGCAGTATTTT
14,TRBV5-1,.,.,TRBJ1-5,CASSLDGGNQPQHF,TGCGCCAGCAGCTTAGACGGGGGCAATCAGCCCCAGCATTTT
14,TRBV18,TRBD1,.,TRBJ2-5,CASSPRGLGETQYF,TGTGCCAGCTCACCCAGGGGGCTGGGGGAGACCCAGTACTTC
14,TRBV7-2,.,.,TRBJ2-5,CASSLGRTQETQYF,TGTGCCAGCAGCTTAGGTCGTACTCAAGAGACCCAGTACTTC
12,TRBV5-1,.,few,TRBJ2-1,CASSFPANEQFF,TGCGCCAGCAGCTTCCCAGCCAATGAGCAGTTCTTC
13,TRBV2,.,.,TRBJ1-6,CASLTALWGPLHF,TGTGCCAGCCTCACGGCCTTGTGGGGACCCCTCCACTTT
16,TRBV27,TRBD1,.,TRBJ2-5,CASRFMSDRGRETQYF,TGTGCCAGCAGGTTCATGTCGGACAGGGGGCGGGAGACCCAGTACTTC
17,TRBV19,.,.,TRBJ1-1,CASSIGSRDGTHAEAFF,TGTGCCAGTAGTATAGGAAGCCGGGACGGGACCCACGCTGAAGCTTTCTTT
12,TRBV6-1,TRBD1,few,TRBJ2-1,CAHRDRNNEQFF,TGTGCCCATCGGGACAGAAACAATGAGCAGTTCTTC
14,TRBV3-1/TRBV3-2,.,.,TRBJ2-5,CASSQGRGRKTQYF,TGTGCCAGCAGCCAAGGACGCGGCCGGAAGACCCAGTACTTC
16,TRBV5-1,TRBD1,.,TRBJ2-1,CASSLGVGQGFYEQFF,TGCGCCAGCAGCTTGGGGGTGGGACAGGGGTTTTATGAGCAGTTCTTC
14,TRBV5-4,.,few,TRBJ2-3,CASSADSSTDTQYF,TGTGCCAGCAGCGCGGACAGCAGCACAGATACGCAGTATTTT